The 27 T cell receptor beta chains below were found in one sample sequenced in a study of blood T cell repertoires in COVID-19. Here immunoSEQ multiplex PCR was the method, and the copy in TCRdb shows in-frame clones only, minus some. The profile covers roughly 38,000 clones, with 78% appearing a single time and about 35% taken by the ten largest. The sequencing input was peripheral blood. The receptors originated from a man in his 60s with acute or convalescent COVID-19.

This clone has only a few counts. V and J are TRBV5-1 and TRBJ2-7; TRBD2 aligns across 10 bases. Germline V gene data show CDR1 as SGHRS and CDR2 as YFSETQ. The CDR3 is 18 amino acids. V gave up 0 bases and J gave up 2 bases; unmatched junction bases: 11. The CDR3: CASSLGLPSGSSPYEQYF. The CDR3 DNA reads TGCGCCAGCAGCTTGGGATTGCCTAGCGGGAGTAGTCCCTACGAGCAGTACTTC.

The chain recombines TRBV30 with TRBJ1-6; maybe TRBD1 (5 bases). Germline CDR1 reads GTSNPN; CDR2 reads SVGIG (reference sequence). This CDR3 has 15 amino acids. V lost 5 bases and J lost 6, with 17 bases in between. CDR3 coding DNA: TGTGCCTGGGACCTACGGGGGGGAATTAATTCACCCCTCCACTTT. Amino acid sequence: CAWDLRGGINSPLHF.

The chain carries TRBV10-1 and TRBJ2-7; D is uncertain. V shed 2 bases and J shed 3 bases, with 17 bases lying between them. The CDR3 length is 16 residues. Germline V gene lookup returns CDR1 WNHNN and CDR2 SYGVQD (reference sequence). The CDR3 DNA sequence: TGCGCCAGCAGTGAGCGTCTGGGCGCTGAAGTCTACGAGCAGTACTTC. The encoded protein is CASSERLGAEVYEQYF.

This chain connects TRBV6-4 to TRBJ2-2; 11 bases are shared with TRBD1. From germline, CDR1 is MRHNA and CDR2 SNTAGT. This CDR3 contains 16 residues. J gave up 6 bases and V 7 bases, and 10 bases lay outside the gene matches. CDR3 DNA: TGTGCCAGCACCTCTTGGACAGGGGGCAATCCCGGGGAGCTGTTTTTT. Its translation is CASTSWTGGNPGELFF.

V usage is TRBV7-9 and J usage is TRBJ2-7; 8 nucleotides align to TRBD1. The ends lost 0 bases at V and 4 bases at J; junction bases unmatched: 8. The CDR3 has 16 amino acids. Germline lookup yields CDR1 SEHNR and CDR2 FQNEAQ (reference sequence). The CDR3 is CASSLAMGTGRYEQYF. For the CDR3, the DNA is TGTGCCAGCAGCTTAGCTATGGGGACAGGAAGGTACGAGCAGTACTTC.

The chain uses TRBV6-1 and TRBJ2-3, with 7 bases matching TRBD2. The CDR3 spans 17 residues. V lost 6 bases to trimming and J lost 4 bases; unmatched junction nucleotides: 16. Germline CDR1 MNHNS, CDR2 SASEGT. CDR3 in DNA: TGTGCCAGCAGCGAATCTAGCGGAATACGGATGGCAGATACGCAGTATTTT. Protein: CASSESSGIRMADTQYF.

This rearrangement joins TRBV5-4 to TRBJ1-2, with a possible D match to TRBD1 (6 bases). V dropped 1 base and J dropped 8 bases, with 24 bases sitting between them. CDR3 size: 17 residues. CDR1 is SGHNT, CDR2 YYREEE, per germline (reference sequence). The CDR3 region is CASSLFSGGGASDGYTF. In nucleotides, the CDR3 is TGTGCCAGCAGCTTGTTTTCTGGCGGGGGGGCAAGTGACGGCTACACCTTC.

This chain joins TRBV7-2 and TRBJ1-2; 10 nucleotides align to TRBD1. The CDR3 length is 14 residues. Germline trimming cut 7 bases from V and 4 bases from J; bases unmatched to any gene: 6. Germline V gives CDR1 SGHTA, CDR2 FQGNSA. CDR3 protein: CASTLGQGGYGYTF. Written as DNA, the CDR3 is TGTGCCAGCACCCTTGGACAGGGGGGCTATGGCTACACCTTC.

This clone turned up a few times. The chain links TRBV11-3 to TRBJ2-2, with 7 bases that match TRBD1. Germline V lookup: CDR1 SGHNT, CDR2 YENEEA. CDR3 length equals 13 residues. Trimming removed 4 bases from V and 5 bases from J; junction bases left unmatched: 1. CDR3 coding DNA: TGTGCCAGCAGCTCACAGGGGACCGGGGAGCTGTTTTTT. Amino acids: CASSSQGTGELFF.

The rearrangement joins TRBV5-1 to TRBJ1-4; TRBD1 might be the D (6 bases). This CDR3 has 14 residues. Germline assignment: CDR1 SGHRS and CDR2 YFSETQ. The germline V and J ends were trimmed by 1 base and 7 bases, with 11 bases remaining between them. The CDR3 region has the DNA TGCGCCAGCAGCTTGAGTATGGGGGCTGAAAAACTGTTTTTT. As protein: CASSLSMGAEKLFF.

The chain couples TRBV6-4 to TRBJ2-6, with unresolved D. The CDR3 has 14 amino acids. The germline V and J ends were trimmed by 6 bases and 0 bases, with 6 bases remaining between them. The V gene's germline CDR1 is MRHNA and CDR2 SNTAGT. The CDR3 DNA is TGTGCCAGCAGCCCTTCCTCTGGGGCCAACGTCCTGACTTTC. Its protein product is CASSPSSGANVLTF.

CDR3 loop: CASSSEGGDYGYTF. The CDR3 bases are TGTGCCAGCAGTTCCGAGGGAGGAGACTATGGCTACACCTTC. V usage is TRBV6-5 and J usage is TRBJ1-2; D gene uncertain. The V gene's germline CDR1 is MNHEY and CDR2 SVGAGI. Trimming stripped 4 bases from V and 3 bases from J, with 12 bases between. The CDR3 sequence is 14 residues long.

This clone was counted a single time. V is TRBV6-6 and J is TRBJ2-5; D possibly corresponds to TRBD2 (6 bases). V lost 7 bases and J 2 bases, leaving 14 bases between the germline ends. This CDR3 has 14 residues. Germline CDR1 MNHNY, CDR2 SVGAGI (reference sequence). As DNA, the CDR3 is TGTGCCAGCACCCAGTTGGGGGGTCAAGAGACCCAGTACTTC. Translation gives CASTQLGGQETQYF.

The chain recombines TRBV5-6 with TRBJ2-7; a possible D gene is TRBD2 (5 bases). The CDR3 spans 14 residues. Trimming stripped 4 bases from V and 2 bases from J, with 13 bases between. The germline V gene has CDR1 SGHDT and CDR2 YYEEEE. CDR3 bases: TGTGCCAGCAGCCCTGCTGGGAGAGCCTACGAGCAGTACTTC. Protein: CASSPAGRAYEQYF.

The genes are TRBV4-2 and TRBJ2-7; 8 nucleotides agree with TRBD1. The length of the CDR3 is 15 residues. CDR1 is LGHNA, CDR2 YNFKEQ, per germline. With 1 base clipped from V and 3 bases from J, the junction kept 5 bases outside the gene matches. CDR3 nucleotides: TGTGCCAGCAGCCAAGGCGGACAGGGTCACTACGAGCAGTACTTC. Translated: CASSQGGQGHYEQYF.

This sequence joins TRBV7-2 and TRBJ2-3; 9 nucleotides match TRBD2. The junction had 11 bases not matched to a gene; V was cut back by 4 bases and J by 3 bases. This CDR3 has 17 residues. Germline V gene lookup returns CDR1 SGHTA and CDR2 FQGNSA. The CDR3 region has the DNA TGTGCCAGCAGCTCCATTAGCGGGAGAAGAGTGACAGATACGCAGTATTTT. The encoded protein is CASSSISGRRVTDTQYF.

The V and J genes are TRBV6-2 or TRBV6-3 and TRBJ2-5; D possibly corresponds to TRBD1 (6 bases). This CDR3 is built from 14 residues. CDR1 is MNHEY, CDR2 SVGEGT, per germline. The ends were cut back, 2 bases at V and 4 bases at J, with 11 bases in the middle. CDR3 sequence reads: CASSYPQGRETQYF. CDR3 sequence (DNA): TGTGCCAGCAGTTACCCGCAGGGGAGAGAGACCCAGTACTTC.

The rearrangement uses TRBV29-1 and TRBJ2-1, with TRBD2 matching over 11 bases. Germline-derived CDR1 and CDR2 are SQVTM and ANQGSEA. V was pared by 5 bases and J by 6 bases, with 6 bases of the junction left unmatched. CDR3 length: 14 amino acids. The CDR3, as DNA: TGCAGCGTTATTGGGACTAGCGGACCCAATGAGCAGTTCTTC. This gives the protein CSVIGTSGPNEQFF.

This clone showed up just once. The genes are TRBV6-5 and TRBJ2-7; a possible D gene is TRBD1 (6 bases). The germline CDR1 and CDR2 sequences are MNHEY and SVGAGI. This CDR3 has 15 residues. V was clipped by 4 bases and J by 1 base, with 14 bases between them. The CDR3, as DNA: TGTGCCAGCAGTTGGTCCGCAGGGGAGTCCTACGAGCAGTACTTC. Translating gives CASSWSAGESYEQYF.

This clone was detected a few times. This sequence joins TRBV6-5 and TRBJ1-2; 7 nucleotides match TRBD1. Trimming at V came to 6 bases and at J to 3 bases, leaving 10 bases not matched to a gene. The germline CDR1 and CDR2 sequences are MNHEY and SVGAGI. CDR3 length: 15 residues. In DNA, the CDR3 is TGTGCCAGCAGCCAAAGATGGACAGGCGACTATGGCTACACCTTC. Translated, it gives CASSQRWTGDYGYTF.

There are a few counts of this clone. The CDR3: CASSRDRASNQPQHF. DNA for the CDR3: TGTGCCAGCAGCCGGGACAGGGCTAGCAATCAGCCCCAGCATTTT. The genes are TRBV2 and TRBJ1-5; TRBD1 matches at 9 bases. This CDR3 has 15 amino acids. Germline lookup yields CDR1 SNHLY and CDR2 FYNNEI. The ends lost 6 bases at V and 0 bases at J; junction bases unmatched: 3.

The J gene is TRBJ2-5, the V gene TRBV12-3 or TRBV12-4; 7 bases agree with TRBD2. The CDR3 spans 13 residues. V lost 3 bases, J lost 5 bases, and 3 bases stayed unmatched. CDR3 bases: TGTGCCAGCAGTTTCCCGGGAGGTGAGACCCAGTACTTC. Translation gives CASSFPGGETQYF.

The chain has TRBV14 and TRBJ2-2; TRBD2 agrees at 11 bases. Losses at the gene ends were 3 bases for V and 6 bases for J; bases not matched to a gene: 3. This CDR3 region has 15 residues. The germline V gene has CDR1 SGHDN and CDR2 FVKESK. The chain's CDR3 is CASSHLLAGAGELFF. CDR3 coding DNA: TGTGCCAGCAGCCACCTACTAGCGGGAGCCGGGGAGCTGTTTTTT.

The rearrangement uses TRBV5-1 and TRBJ2-1; 9 bases map to TRBD2. The CDR3 consists of 16 residues. V dropped 6 bases and J dropped 5; count of bases not matched to a gene: 12. Germline CDR1 reads SGHRS; CDR2 reads YFSETQ. The CDR3 coding sequence is TGCGCCAGCACAAGAAGTAGCGGGAGTCTCGACAATGAGCAGTTCTTC. The encoded protein is CASTRSSGSLDNEQFF.

CDR3 in amino acids: CASSRGDRGNQPQHF. The CDR3 nucleotides read TGTGCCAGCAGTCGGGGGGACCGAGGCAATCAGCCCCAGCATTTT. This chain links TRBV6-2 or TRBV6-3 with TRBJ1-5; D is possibly TRBD1 (5 bases). V lost 5 bases to trimming and J lost 2 bases, with 13 bases between them. The CDR3 runs 15 residues. CDR1 and CDR2 from the germline V gene are MNHEY and SVGEGT.

V usage is TRBV11-3 and J usage is TRBJ2-7, with D possibly being TRBD2 (7 bases). This CDR3 is built from 15 residues. From germline, CDR1 is SGHNT and CDR2 YENEEA. V lost 3 bases, J lost 0 bases, and 12 bases lay in between. CDR3 nucleotides: TGTGCCAGCAGCTTGGGGGGGGCGAGCTCCTACGAGCAGTACTTC. Its translation is CASSLGGASSYEQYF.

Only a few counts were recorded for this clone. The chain recombines TRBV10-3 with TRBJ1-6; 7 bases are shared with TRBD1. The CDR3 consists of 14 residues. With 6 bases clipped from V and 7 bases from J, the junction kept 6 bases outside the gene matches. Germline CDR1 ENHRY, CDR2 SYGVKD. CDR3 in amino acids: CAIRAGQYNSPLHF. The CDR3 bases are TGTGCCATCAGGGCGGGACAGTACAATTCACCCCTCCACTTT.